This entry concerns a single T cell receptor beta chain. This sample was taken from a study of blood T cell repertoires in COVID-19. Losses at the gene ends were 5 bases for V and 2 bases for J; bases not matched to a gene: 5. The CDR3 has 15 amino acids. Germline CDR1 is MDHEN and CDR2 is SYDVKM. As handled by the study authors: Reference gene primer amplification gave estimated nucleated cell counts. Sequencing was performed with immunoSEQ multiplex PCR; in TCRdb, only in-frame clones are kept and a portion is missing. For V, J and clone size, that table is used; D and trimming come from the DNA. The sample contains approximately 250,000 clones, roughly 90% of which appear only once. Participants were aged about 18 to 89 years from 20 to 30 US areas. Donors were grouped by their self-reported clinical history.

This sequence joins TRBV28 and TRBJ2-3; 9 bases line up with TRBD2. The clonotype originates from a woman under 40 who had recovered from COVID-19. The sample comprised PBMCs or T cells enriched from blood (not recorded which). CDR3 sequence (DNA): TGTGCCAGCAGTCCGACTAGCGGCCACACAGATACGCAGTATTTT. Its protein product is CASSPTSGHTDTQYF.